These T cell receptor beta chains were read from a single sample in a study of identifying expanded T cells in peripheral blood. The assay was immunoSEQ multiplex PCR, and TCRdb's table has in-frame clones only and misses some. The table lists 90,000 to 110,000 clones, 88% of them singletons. The material sequenced was blood. Receptors were obtained from a person aged 18-70 years in good health. Each CDR3 is given with its conserved first and last residue. D genes are given only for firm matches. Some rows mark clone size as missing; the rest say once, few, many or name a class of expanded clone.

D: NA
J: TRBJ2-7
size: NA
V: TRBV7-9
DNA: TGTGCCAGCAGCCCAAGCGGATTGGGGCCAAGAATCCCCTACGAGCAGTACTTC
CDR3: CASSPSGLGPRIPYEQYF

D: TRBD1
J: TRBJ2-7
size: NA
V: TRBV6-4
DNA: TGTGCCAGCAGCCCGGGACAGGGGTCCTACGAGCAGTACTTC
CDR3: CASSPGQGSYEQYF

D: TRBD2
J: TRBJ2-2
size: NA
V: TRBV4-3
DNA: TGCGCCAGCAGCCAAGAGGCCAGCGGGGGGCTCGGGGAGCTGTTTTTT
CDR3: CASSQEASGGLGELFF

D: NA
J: TRBJ1-4
size: NA
V: TRBV11-2
DNA: TGTGCCAGCAGCTGGGGTTCAACTAATGAAAAACTGTTTTTT
CDR3: CASSWGSTNEKLFF

D: TRBD1
J: TRBJ1-1
size: NA
V: TRBV10-1
DNA: TGCGCCAGCAGCCCCCGAGGGCAGGGGGCGAACACTGAAGCTTTCTTT
CDR3: CASSPRGQGANTEAFF

D: NA
J: TRBJ2-2
size: once
V: TRBV6-5
DNA: TGTGCCAGCATGGGCCCCGGAACCGGGGAGCTGTTTTTT
CDR3: CASMGPGTGELFF

D: NA
J: TRBJ2-5
size: once
V: TRBV5-6
DNA: TGTGCCAGCAGCCGGAGCGGCCAAGAGACCCAGTACTTC
CDR3: CASSRSGQETQYF

D: NA
J: TRBJ1-2
size: few
V: TRBV28
DNA: TGTGCCAGCAGGAAAGGGACGGTTAACTATGGCTACACCTTC
CDR3: CASRKGTVNYGYTF

D: NA
J: TRBJ2-1
size: NA
V: TRBV6-5
DNA: TGTGCCAGCAGTTCCGCACTAGGCAATGAGCAGTTCTTC
CDR3: CASSSALGNEQFF

D: NA
J: TRBJ2-6
size: NA
V: TRBV6-6
DNA: TGTGCCAGCAACAGACTAGTTTCTGGGGCCAACGTCCTGACTTTC
CDR3: CASNRLVSGANVLTF

D: NA
J: TRBJ1-5
size: once
V: TRBV7-9
DNA: TGTGCCAGCAGCTTAATAGGGGGCAATCAGCCCCAGCATTTT
CDR3: CASSLIGGNQPQHF

D: NA
J: TRBJ2-5
size: NA
V: TRBV5-4
DNA: TGTGCCAGCAGCTCGGGGGATCCCCAAGAGACCCAGTACTTC
CDR3: CASSSGDPQETQYF

D: NA
J: TRBJ1-3
size: NA
V: TRBV2
DNA: TGTGCCAGCAGTGTCGGGTCGGACACCATATATTTT
CDR3: CASSVGSDTIYF

D: NA
J: TRBJ2-7
size: NA
V: TRBV2
DNA: TGTGCCAGCAGTGAGGAGTGGGGCGGGGACTCCTACGAGCAGTACTTC
CDR3: CASSEEWGGDSYEQYF

D: TRBD2
J: TRBJ2-5
size: NA
V: TRBV5-1
DNA: TGCGCCAGCAGCTCGGGACTAGCGGGCCAAGAGACCCAGTACTTC
CDR3: CASSSGLAGQETQYF

D: NA
J: TRBJ1-1
size: NA
V: TRBV6-1
DNA: TGTGCCAGCAGTGAAGCGCGACGGTTTAAAGGGACTGAAGCTTTCTTT
CDR3: CASSEARRFKGTEAFF

D: NA
J: TRBJ1-1
size: NA
V: TRBV2
DNA: TGTGCCAGCAGTGAAGGTTTGGGGTATGATGAGGACACTGAAGCTTTCTTT
CDR3: CASSEGLGYDEDTEAFF

D: NA
J: TRBJ1-2
size: NA
V: TRBV7-2
DNA: TGTGCCAGCAGCATGAACTACAGGGTTGGCTACACCTTC
CDR3: CASSMNYRVGYTF

D: NA
J: TRBJ1-1
size: NA
V: TRBV7-8
DNA: TGTGCCAGCAGCCCCGGGCCGGAACGCGAAGCTTTCTTT
CDR3: CASSPGPEREAFF

D: NA
J: TRBJ2-1
size: NA
V: TRBV5-1
DNA: TGCGCCAGCAGCTTCACTAGTAGCTATGAGCAGTTCTTC
CDR3: CASSFTSSYEQFF

D: NA
J: TRBJ2-3
size: NA
V: TRBV6-1
DNA: TGTGCCAGTCTCGTCACAGATACGCAGTATTTT
CDR3: CASLVTDTQYF

D: NA
J: TRBJ2-3
size: NA
V: TRBV10-3
DNA: TGTGCCATCAGCGGGGCGGCGGGGATGATAGGGGGCACAGATACGCAGTATTTT
CDR3: CAISGAAGMIGGTDTQYF

D: NA
J: TRBJ2-7
size: once
V: TRBV9
DNA: TGTGCCAGCAGCGTAGAGGGGTCTCTATCCTACGAGCAGTACTTC
CDR3: CASSVEGSLSYEQYF

D: TRBD1
J: TRBJ2-1
size: NA
V: TRBV27
DNA: TGTGCCAGCAGTTTAAGACAGGGGGTTGTTGGGAATGAGCAGTTCTTC
CDR3: CASSLRQGVVGNEQFF